Sequencing of this T cell receptor beta chain was carried out in a study of CD8+CD57+ T cells in acquired aplastic anemia. Study summary: Sorted CD4+ plus CD8+ cells gave DNA averaging about 3.2 ug.

This clonotype has only a few counts. Its antigen is still unknown. General study results and limits: Some 29 CD8+ CDR3 sequences were shared between patients and controls.

The use of genomic DNA as template underpinned the TCR beta VDJ and CDR3 profiling. MiXCR was run by TCRdb on the reads, yielding one entry per CDR3 protein. The sample lists about 270,000 distinct CDR3 sequences; 55% to 65% were seen once. Germline lookup yields CDR1 SGHTA and CDR2 FQGTGA. This CDR3 is built from 12 residues. The V end lost 4 bases, the J end lost 6 bases, and 9 bases lay between the germline ends. Sequenced material: sorted CD4+, CD8+, or CD8+CD57+ T cells (not recorded which) from PBMCs. This chain joins TRBV7-3 and TRBJ1-1, with TRBD1 as a possible D gene (6 bases). The clonotype was recovered from a human donor with severe aplastic anemia or a healthy control (not recorded which). In nucleotides, the CDR3 is TGTGCCAGCAGCTCCGGACAGTCTGAAGCTTTCTTT. Translating it yields CASSSGQSEAFF.